The present entry profiles one T cell receptor (beta chain) with its context. The target antigen is unknown. These data come from a study of early T cells in non-severe SARS-CoV-2 infection. Overall study findings and caveats: A preference for anti-spike CD8 responses marked VDJdb matching, which missed private and CD4 specificities.

In the library, individual cDNA molecules carried attached unique molecular identifiers. TCRdb re-derived calls from the 5' RACE reads in MiXCR, one entry per CDR3 protein. The sample has around 76,000 distinct CDR3 sequences, more than 10% seen once. Germline-derived CDR1 and CDR2 are KGHDR and SFDVKD. The V and J ends lost 2 bases and 3 bases respectively, with 5 bases between them. There are 13 residues in the CDR3. The sample comprised whole blood. V usage is TRBV24-1 and J usage is TRBJ2-3; D is undetermined. The TCR originated in an adult who was a healthcare worker with PCR-confirmed SARS-CoV-2 infection or an uninfected control (not recorded which). CDR3 bases: TGTGCCACCAGTGATTCGCGAACAGATACGCAGTATTTT. As protein: CATSDSRTDTQYF.